This T cell receptor (beta chain) appears in the sequencing data of a study of control samples from healthy donors and cancer patients. Profiling relied on immunoSEQ multiplex PCR, and the TCRdb table lists in-frame clones only, not all of them. The table records some 160,000 clones, 90% to 95% of them present only once. CDR3 length equals 15 residues. Trimming cost V 4 bases and J 1 base, with 14 bases left between them. Germline V gives CDR1 SGHNT, CDR2 YYREEE (reference sequence). The sequenced sample was blood. The receptor comes from a woman in her thirties in good health. The chain is built from TRBV5-4 and TRBJ2-5; D might be TRBD2 (6 bases). CDR3 sequence reads: CASSPAGSTQETQYF. The CDR3 DNA reads as TGTGCCAGCAGCCCCGCGGGATCAACCCAAGAGACCCAGTACTTC.